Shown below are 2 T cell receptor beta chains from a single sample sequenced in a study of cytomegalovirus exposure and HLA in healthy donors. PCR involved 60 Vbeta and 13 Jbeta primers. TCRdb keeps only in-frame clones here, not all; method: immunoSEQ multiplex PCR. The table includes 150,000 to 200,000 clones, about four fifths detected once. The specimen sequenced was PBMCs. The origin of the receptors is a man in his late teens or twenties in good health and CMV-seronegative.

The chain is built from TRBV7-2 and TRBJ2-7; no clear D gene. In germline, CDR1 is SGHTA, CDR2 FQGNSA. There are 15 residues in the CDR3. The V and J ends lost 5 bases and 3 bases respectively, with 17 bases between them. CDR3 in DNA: TGTGCCAGCAGCCCTAGATCTGGCAGCTTCTACGAGCAGTACTTC. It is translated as CASSPRSGSFYEQYF.

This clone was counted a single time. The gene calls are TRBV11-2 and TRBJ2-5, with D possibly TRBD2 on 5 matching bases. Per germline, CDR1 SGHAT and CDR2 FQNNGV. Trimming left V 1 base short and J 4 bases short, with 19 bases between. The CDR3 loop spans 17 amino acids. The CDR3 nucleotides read TGTGCCAGCAGCTTAGGGGCGGGCCTAGCTGATCGAGAGACCCAGTACTTC. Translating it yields CASSLGAGLADRETQYF.